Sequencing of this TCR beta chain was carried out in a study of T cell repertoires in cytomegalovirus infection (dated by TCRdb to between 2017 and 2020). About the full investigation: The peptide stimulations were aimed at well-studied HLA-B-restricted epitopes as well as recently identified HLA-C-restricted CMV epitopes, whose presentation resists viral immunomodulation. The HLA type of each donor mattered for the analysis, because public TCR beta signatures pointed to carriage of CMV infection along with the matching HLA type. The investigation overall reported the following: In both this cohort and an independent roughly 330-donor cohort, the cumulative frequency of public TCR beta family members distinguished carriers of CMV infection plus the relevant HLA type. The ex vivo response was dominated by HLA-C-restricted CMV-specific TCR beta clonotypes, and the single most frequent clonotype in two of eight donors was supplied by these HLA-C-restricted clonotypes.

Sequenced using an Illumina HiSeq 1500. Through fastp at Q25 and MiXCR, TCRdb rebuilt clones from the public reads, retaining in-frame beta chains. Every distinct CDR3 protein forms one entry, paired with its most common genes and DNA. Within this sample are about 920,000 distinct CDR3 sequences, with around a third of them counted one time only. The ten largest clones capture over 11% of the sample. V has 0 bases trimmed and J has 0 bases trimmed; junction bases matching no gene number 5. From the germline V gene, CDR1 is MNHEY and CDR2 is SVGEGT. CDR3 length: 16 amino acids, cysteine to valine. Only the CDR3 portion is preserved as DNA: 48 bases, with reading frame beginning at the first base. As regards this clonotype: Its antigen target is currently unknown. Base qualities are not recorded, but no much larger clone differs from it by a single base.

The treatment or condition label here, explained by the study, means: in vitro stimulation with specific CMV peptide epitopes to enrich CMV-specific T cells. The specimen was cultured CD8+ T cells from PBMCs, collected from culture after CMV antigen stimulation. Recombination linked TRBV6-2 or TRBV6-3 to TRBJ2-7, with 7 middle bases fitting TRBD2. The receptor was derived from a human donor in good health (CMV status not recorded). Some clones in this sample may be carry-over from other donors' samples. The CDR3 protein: CASSYSMGGSSYEQYV. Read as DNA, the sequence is TGTGCCAGCAGTTACTCGATGGGGGGGAGCTCCTACGAGCAGTACGTC.